This TCR beta chain was identified during a study of blood T cell repertoires in COVID-19. In the study overall: Sites in the United States, Italy and Spain provided acute and convalescent COVID-19 samples.

In the original processing: Quantification of nucleated cells was approximated via reference gene primer amplification. Sequencing used immunoSEQ multiplex PCR; TCRdb keeps in-frame clones, though not all of them. D and trimming come from the DNA, and the V and J calls and clone size come from that table. The sample records under 150,000 clones, roughly four fifths being singletons. From germline, CDR1 is LNHDA and CDR2 SQIVND (reference sequence). This CDR3 region has 15 residues. Between the trimmed V and J ends, which lost 6 bases and 6 bases, there was a span of 17 bases. What was sequenced was peripheral blood. The chain joins TRBV19 to TRBJ1-4, with a weak D call TRBD1 (5 bases). The source of this sequence is a human donor in a cohort sampled during active COVID-19. CDR3 amino acids: CASRFRDYPDEKLFF. In nucleotides, the CDR3 is TGTGCCAGTAGGTTCCGGGACTATCCGGATGAAAAACTGTTTTTT.